This T cell receptor beta chain was sequenced for a study of cytotoxic CD8 clonotypes in ibrutinib-treated CLL. Study details: Productive templates per sample averaged roughly 270,000; productive rearrangements, approximately 96,000. General study findings and limits: Public clonotypes (which were uncommon) either contracted or remained stable on treatment. Timing of sampling differed between sustained-remission and progressing patients. At the start, clonality exceeded age-matched healthy donors and followed circulating CD8+ T-cell counts.

Concerning this clone: Its antigen is unknown.

The data were produced by immunoSEQ multiplex PCR, yet TCRdb's version contains in-frame clones alone and is incomplete. This table has more than 110,000 clones, more than 70% appearing once. Germline V gene lookup returns CDR1 SQVTM and CDR2 ANQGSEA. The ends lost 4 bases at V and 0 bases at J; junction bases unmatched: 1. The CDR3 runs to 14 residues. Sequenced material: PBMCs, taken after 36 months of ibrutinib treatment. This clonotype was sampled from a human donor with chronic lymphocytic leukemia. The chain is built from TRBV29-1 and TRBJ2-3, with 10 bases aligning to TRBD2. The CDR3 loop reads CSVGAGGSTDTQYF. The CDR3 DNA follows: TGCAGCGTTGGAGCGGGGGGGAGCACAGATACGCAGTATTTT.